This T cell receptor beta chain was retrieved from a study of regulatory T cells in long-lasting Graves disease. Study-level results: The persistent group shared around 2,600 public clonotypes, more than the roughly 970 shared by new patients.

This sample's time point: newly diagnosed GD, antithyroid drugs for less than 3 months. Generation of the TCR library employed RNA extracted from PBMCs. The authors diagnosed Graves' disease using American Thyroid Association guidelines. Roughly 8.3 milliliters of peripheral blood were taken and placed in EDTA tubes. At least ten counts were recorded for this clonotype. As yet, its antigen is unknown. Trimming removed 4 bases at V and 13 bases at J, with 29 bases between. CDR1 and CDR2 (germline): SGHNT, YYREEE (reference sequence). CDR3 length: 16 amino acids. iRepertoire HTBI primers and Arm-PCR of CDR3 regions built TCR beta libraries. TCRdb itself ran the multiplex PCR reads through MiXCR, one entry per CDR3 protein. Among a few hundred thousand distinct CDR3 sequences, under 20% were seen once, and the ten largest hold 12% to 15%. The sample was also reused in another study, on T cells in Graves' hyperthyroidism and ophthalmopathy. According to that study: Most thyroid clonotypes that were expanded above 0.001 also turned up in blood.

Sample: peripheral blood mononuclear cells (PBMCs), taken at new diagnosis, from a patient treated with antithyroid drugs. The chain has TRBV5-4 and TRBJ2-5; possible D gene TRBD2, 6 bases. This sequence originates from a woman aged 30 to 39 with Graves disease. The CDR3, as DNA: TGTGCCAGCAGCCTCCCGGGAGAGGGCCCCGGAAAGCCCGGGTACTTC. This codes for CASSLPGEGPGKPGYF.